The 3 T cell receptor beta chains below come from one sample, sequenced in a study of T cells in Graves' hyperthyroidism and ophthalmopathy. Amplification of TCR beta CDR3 regions was performed using RNA transcripts as template. The HTBI primer set served for first-round RT-PCR of the TCR CDR3. TCRdb ran MiXCR on the multiplex PCR reads and lists one entry per CDR3 protein. Found here are around 600,000 distinct CDR3 sequences, approximately 15% of them singletons; the top ten hold roughly 7.7%. The specimen was blood. The receptors stem from a young woman with Graves' ophthalmopathy.

With respect to this clonotype: This may be a read error, as it is one base from a much larger clone. Because the CDR3 is missing its conserved closing phenylalanine or tryptophan, this is likely a read error. The V call is TRBV7-2, the J call TRBJ1-1, with a tentative D call TRBD1 (5 bases). Trimming cost V 3 bases and J 6 bases, with 11 bases left between them. Per germline, CDR1 SGHTA and CDR2 FQGNSA. CDR3 size: 13 residues. The CDR3: CASSLGGRAEAFL. The CDR3 nucleotides read TGTGCCAGCAGCTTGGGGGGTAGGGCTGAAGCTTTCCTT.

This clonotype showed up many times. The genes are TRBV3-1 and TRBJ2-2; D is ambiguous. The CDR3 length is 15 residues. V dropped 1 base and J dropped 7 bases, with 13 bases sitting between them. The germline CDR1 and CDR2 sequences are LGHDT and YNNKEL (reference sequence). The CDR3 coding sequence is TGTGCCAGCAGCCAAGTTTATTTGGGTGACGGGGAGCTGTTTTTT. It encodes CASSQVYLGDGELFF.

The genes are TRBV19 and TRBJ2-1, with D uncertain. Germline V gene lookup returns CDR1 LNHDA and CDR2 SQIVND (reference sequence). Trimming removed 5 bases at V and 0 bases at J, with 11 bases between. The CDR3 covers 15 residues. This CDR3 is CASSLGWGSYNEQFF. The CDR3 DNA reads TGTGCCAGTAGTTTGGGGTGGGGCTCCTACAATGAGCAGTTCTTC.